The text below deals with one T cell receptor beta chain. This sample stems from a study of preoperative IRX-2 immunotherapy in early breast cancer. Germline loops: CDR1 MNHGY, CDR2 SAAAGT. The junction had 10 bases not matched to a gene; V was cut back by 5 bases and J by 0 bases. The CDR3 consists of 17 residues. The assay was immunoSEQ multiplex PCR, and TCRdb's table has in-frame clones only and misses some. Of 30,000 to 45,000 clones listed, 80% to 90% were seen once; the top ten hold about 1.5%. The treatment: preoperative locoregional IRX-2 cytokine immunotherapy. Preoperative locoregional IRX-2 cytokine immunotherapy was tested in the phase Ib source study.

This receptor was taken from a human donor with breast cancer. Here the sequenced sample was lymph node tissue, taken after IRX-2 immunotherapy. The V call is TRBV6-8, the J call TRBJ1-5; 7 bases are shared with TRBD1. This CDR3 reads CASSQASGQVSNQPQHF. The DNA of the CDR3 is TGTGCCAGCAGTCAGGCGTCTGGACAGGTTAGCAATCAGCCCCAGCATTTT.